Shown below are 9 T cell receptor beta chains from a single sample sequenced in a study of T cell responses to AZD1222 COVID-19 vaccine (dated by TCRdb to the early 2020s). Library preparation used the immunoSEQ multiplex PCR assay. This immuneACCESS table, as held by TCRdb, lists in-frame sequences with V and J called but not all clones. Of the missing ones, under half trace to an unresolved V gene in checked studies; the others have no known cause. The sample table holds 150,000 to 200,000 clones, of which about 91% were seen once. The top ten hold around 1% of the sample. Read against the paper, the sample's time point label means: about 28 days (+/-7) after the second vaccine dose. Sequencing used peripheral blood, obtained 28 days after the second AZD1222 dose. The origin of the receptors is an adult who received the AZD1222 COVID-19 vaccine.

Here the CDR3 reads CASSLARDNWRSADTQYF. The CDR3 DNA is TGTGCCAGCAGTCTCGCCAGGGACAACTGGCGCAGTGCAGATACGCAGTATTTT. The chain is built from TRBV5-5 and TRBJ2-3; D perhaps matches TRBD1 (6 bases). The CDR3 extends over 18 amino acids. Germline V gives CDR1 SGHKS, CDR2 YYEKEE (reference sequence). The V end lost 5 bases, the J end lost 4 bases, and 26 bases lay between the germline ends.

This sequence joins TRBV7-3 and TRBJ1-3, with D unclear. Trimming shortened V by 2 bases and J by 0 bases, and 11 bases separated the two germline ends. The germline gives CDR1 SGHTA, CDR2 FQGTGA. This CDR3 has 16 residues. CDR3 loop: CASSLGGFSSGNTIYF. In DNA form, the CDR3 reads TGTGCCAGCAGCTTAGGAGGGTTTAGCTCTGGAAACACCATATATTTT.

The chain joins TRBV5-1 to TRBJ1-1; D is uncertain. The CDR3 is 15 residues long. V was pared by 0 bases and J by 1 base, with 10 bases between. CDR1 is SGHRS and CDR2 is YFSETQ in the germline V gene. The DNA of the CDR3 is TGCGCCAGCAGCTTGGGCCCGGTGGGGAACACTGAAGCTTTCTTT. It specifies CASSLGPVGNTEAFF.

The CDR3 coding sequence is TGCGCCAGCTCGGGACAGGGGGCTGGCGGGGAGCTGTTTTTT. This gives the protein CASSGQGAGGELFF. The chain links TRBV5-1 to TRBJ2-2, with TRBD1 matching 12 bases. CDR3 length: 14 residues. V shed 7 bases and J 7 bases; nucleotides not matched to a gene: 5. CDR1 is SGHRS and CDR2 is YFSETQ in the germline V gene.

The V gene is TRBV4-1, the J gene TRBJ2-3; no firm D call. The V end lost 1 base, the J end lost 2 bases, and 19 bases lay between the germline ends. CDR3 length: 18 residues. From germline, CDR1 is MGHRA and CDR2 YSYEKL. CDR3 coding DNA: TGCGCCAGCAGCCAAGTCATCGGTGGGGTCCGGGTCACAGATACGCAGTATTTT. This codes for CASSQVIGGVRVTDTQYF.

The CDR3 spells CAWSRGDRGSYNQPQHF. The CDR3 coding sequence is TGTGCCTGGAGCCGGGGGGACAGGGGGTCCTACAATCAGCCCCAGCATTTT. V gene TRBV30 combines with J gene TRBJ1-5, with TRBD1 matching over 11 bases. CDR1 GTSNPN and CDR2 SVGIG come from the germline V gene (reference sequence). V was pared by 3 bases and J by 3 bases, with 10 bases of the junction left unmatched. The CDR3 runs to 17 residues.

The chain recombines TRBV10-2 with TRBJ2-3, with TRBD1 matching 7 bases. This CDR3 spans 14 amino acids. The J segment lost 1 base and the V segment lost 9 bases, leaving 7 bases of the junction unmatched. Germline CDR1 and CDR2: WSHSY and SAAADI. CDR3: CASLTGQGTDTQYF. The CDR3 DNA reads as TGCGCCAGTTTGACCGGACAGGGCACAGATACGCAGTATTTT.

The chain is built from TRBV18 and TRBJ2-3; tentative D call: TRBD1 (6 bases). V dropped 1 base and J dropped 2 bases, with 10 bases sitting between them. The CDR3 loop spans 15 amino acids. Germline CDR1 is KGHSH and CDR2 is LQKENI. In nucleotides, the CDR3 is TGTGCCAGCTCACCACTTGGACAGACCACAGATACGCAGTATTTT. Its protein product is CASSPLGQTTDTQYF.

This chain links TRBV25-1 with TRBJ1-2; D gene ambiguous. Between the trimmed V and J ends, which lost 4 bases and 6 bases, there was a span of 18 bases. The germline gives CDR1 MGHDK, CDR2 SYGVNS. The CDR3 is 15 residues long. The CDR3 is CASSGQEQGVNGYTF. CDR3 coding DNA: TGTGCCAGCAGTGGCCAAGAGCAAGGCGTAAATGGCTACACCTTC.